This T cell receptor beta chain was profiled in a study of blood T cell repertoires in COVID-19. Repertoires were generated with immunoSEQ multiplex PCR, while TCRdb's copy carries only in-frame clones and drops some. The sample has about 44,000 clones; about 88% are singletons. CDR3 length: 14 residues. V was trimmed by 7 bases and J by 1 base, leaving 13 bases between them. Looked up from germline, CDR1 is SNHLY and CDR2 is FYNNEI. The clonotype was recovered from an older man with active COVID-19. The sample taken for sequencing was peripheral blood. J is TRBJ1-1 and V is TRBV2, with D maybe TRBD1 (6 bases). The CDR3 sequence is CASTKGEGNTEAFF. Written as DNA, the CDR3 is TGTGCCAGCACTAAGGGGGAAGGGAACACTGAAGCTTTCTTT.